Each of the 13 T cell receptor beta chains below was sequenced from the same sample in a study of shared clonotypes between healthy human individuals. Naive CD8 isolation took CD45RO-negative cells positively selected for CCR7 and excluded terminally differentiated effector memory CD45RA+ cells. Generated by immunoSEQ multiplex PCR, the TCRdb table keeps only in-frame clones and is missing some. Of 800,000 or so clones in the sample, about 97% were seen once. The sample was naive CD8+ T cells sorted from blood. These receptors were taken from a man younger than 40 in good health.

This chain links TRBV5-1 with TRBJ2-5, with D unresolved. Germline V gene sequence: CDR1 SGHRS, CDR2 YFSETQ. The CDR3 consists of 14 residues. Trimming stripped 0 bases from V and 5 bases from J, with 11 bases between. CDR3 sequence reads: CASSLAYGLETQYF. The DNA for the CDR3 is TGCGCCAGCAGCTTGGCCTATGGGTTGGAGACCCAGTACTTC.

The chain is built from TRBV7-9 and TRBJ2-7; 9 positions match TRBD2. CDR3 length equals 16 residues. J was trimmed by 3 bases and V by 3 bases; bases with no gene match: 9. Germline V gene sequence: CDR1 SEHNR, CDR2 FQNEAQ (reference sequence). CDR3 bases: TGTGCCAGCAGCTTTGTTCTAGCGGGATCCCTCTACGAGCAGTACTTC. Encoded protein: CASSFVLAGSLYEQYF.

The V gene is TRBV13, the J gene TRBJ1-2, with a tentative D call TRBD1 (6 bases). Trimming cost V 5 bases and J 3 bases, with 13 bases left between them. CDR1 PRHDT and CDR2 FYEKMQ come from the germline V gene (reference sequence). This CDR3 has 14 amino acids. The CDR3 loop is CASSTRGFDYGYTF. CDR3 nucleotides: TGTGCCAGCAGCACCAGGGGATTTGACTATGGCTACACCTTC.

V gene TRBV7-6 combines with J gene TRBJ2-7, with 9 bases lining up with TRBD1. The trim removed 7 bases at V and 0 bases at J, leaving 4 bases unmatched. CDR3 length equals 14 residues. Germline CDR1 is SGHVS and CDR2 is FNYEAQ. The CDR3 DNA follows: TGTGCCAGCATGGAGGACAGGGGCTCCTACGAGCAGTACTTC. As protein: CASMEDRGSYEQYF.

CDR3 in DNA: TGTGCCAGCAGCTTTTTGGGCCAGACAGGGGACAACTATGGCTACACCTTC. As protein: CASSFLGQTGDNYGYTF. This chain connects TRBV7-9 to TRBJ1-2, with TRBD1 identical over 8 bases. Per the germline V gene, CDR1 is SEHNR and CDR2 is FQNEAQ (reference sequence). V shed 3 bases, J shed 2 bases, and the junction held 11 bases outside the gene matches. This CDR3 has 17 residues.

The DNA of the CDR3 is TGTGCCAGCAGCGTAGCTACGAGCCCACCCTATAACACAGATACGCAGTATTTT. It yields the protein CASSVATSPPYNTDTQYF. The chain joins TRBV9 to TRBJ2-3; D is unresolved. V was shortened by 0 bases and J by 2 bases, with 19 bases between the two germline ends. Per germline, CDR1 SGDLS and CDR2 YYNGEE. CDR3 size: 18 residues. The complete variable domain, with remaining parts taken from reference TRBV9 and TRBJ2-3, reads DSGVTQTPKHLITATGQRVTLRCSPRSGDLSVYWYQQSLDQGLQFLIQYYNGEERAKGNILERFSAQQFPDLHSELNLSSLELGDSALYFCASSVATSPPYNTDTQYFGPGTRLTVL.

The chain has TRBV19 and TRBJ2-7; tentative D call: TRBD1 (5 bases). V lost 10 bases to trimming and J lost 5 bases, with 15 bases between them. The CDR3 sequence is 12 residues long. Germline values: CDR1 LNHDA, CDR2 SQIVND (reference sequence). As DNA, the CDR3 is TGTGCCACCCTGGGGCGAGTGGACGAGCAGTACTTC. It yields the protein CATLGRVDEQYF.

This rearrangement joins TRBV7-6 to TRBJ2-3; weak D call: TRBD2 (6 bases). The CDR3 contains 14 residues. Between the trimmed V and J ends, which lost 5 bases and 3 bases, there was a span of 12 bases. Germline assignment: CDR1 SGHVS and CDR2 FNYEAQ. The chain's CDR3 is CASSAGSLTDTQYF. For the CDR3, the DNA is TGTGCCAGCAGCGCCGGGAGTTTGACAGATACGCAGTATTTT.

The chain joins TRBV7-9 to TRBJ2-6; no clear D gene. This CDR3 is built from 17 residues. Trimming left V 5 bases short and J 0 bases short, with 14 bases between. Looked up from germline, CDR1 is SEHNR and CDR2 is FQNEAQ (reference sequence). CDR3 amino acids: CASSLTLQNSGANVLTF. CDR3 nucleotides: TGTGCCAGCAGCCTTACCCTCCAGAACTCTGGGGCCAACGTCCTGACTTTC.

The chain is built from TRBV7-8 and TRBJ2-7, with D maybe TRBD1 (6 bases). Germline CDR1 reads SGHVS; CDR2 reads FQNEAQ. V lost 2 bases and J 3 bases, leaving 8 bases between the germline ends. The CDR3 contains 13 residues. CDR3 amino acids: CASSLTGNYEQYF. The CDR3, as DNA: TGTGCCAGCAGCTTAACAGGGAACTACGAGCAGTACTTC.

The chain links TRBV2 to TRBJ1-2; a possible D gene is TRBD1 (5 bases). Trimming removed 6 bases at V and 0 bases at J, with 14 bases between. Per the germline V gene, CDR1 is SNHLY and CDR2 is FYNNEI. The CDR3 covers 15 residues. CDR3 nucleotide sequence: TGTGCCAGCAGCGTGGACACGACGACTAACTATGGCTACACCTTC. This sequence encodes CASSVDTTTNYGYTF.

The table lists this clone with a count of one. The chain employs TRBV28 and TRBJ1-2; no clear D. Between the trimmed V and J ends, which lost 11 bases and 7 bases, there was a span of 14 bases. Germline CDR1 and CDR2: MDHEN and SYDVKM. The CDR3 sequence is 11 residues long. The CDR3 DNA is TGTGCCGCCTCGGACCTGGGTGGCTACACCTTC. The encoded protein is CAASDLGGYTF.

The CDR3 nucleotides are TGTGCCAGCAGCCCCACCGCTCCCTTAATCTACGAGCAGTACTTC. Translated: CASSPTAPLIYEQYF. J is TRBJ2-7 and V is TRBV7-9; no reliable D call. Germline V gene sequence: CDR1 SEHNR, CDR2 FQNEAQ (reference sequence). This CDR3 region has 15 residues. Trimming took off 5 bases at V and 3 bases at J, with 17 bases between the two ends.